This T cell receptor beta chain was identified in a study of blood T cell repertoires in COVID-19. Overall study context: There were acute and convalescent COVID-19 samples, and they came from the United States, Italy and Spain. Sources were T cells, B-cell-depleted T cells, or PBMCs; the material itself was cDNA or gDNA.

Study processing details: Nucleated cell counts were estimated from reference gene primer amplification. The assay was immunoSEQ multiplex PCR, and TCRdb's table has in-frame clones only and misses some. Clonal size and the V and J genes are those of that table, whereas D and trimming came from the DNA. Counted here are approximately 220,000 clones, roughly 88% occurring once; the ten biggest clones make up 27%. J was trimmed by 1 base and V by 2 bases; bases with no gene match: 1. The CDR3 length is 13 residues. CDR1 is SQVTM, CDR2 ANQGSEA, per germline. This clone was recorded only once. The chain employs TRBV29-1 and TRBJ1-1; 7 positions agree with TRBD1. The receptor's source is a man aged 35 to 55 with acute or convalescent COVID-19. Sequencing input: peripheral blood. The CDR3 here is CSVERTGNTEAFF. For the CDR3, the DNA is TGCAGCGTTGAACGGACAGGGAACACTGAAGCTTTCTTT.